The entry that follows covers one T cell receptor (beta chain) sequence. TCRdb's copy holds only in-frame clones and misses some; the assay was immunoSEQ multiplex PCR. The sample consists of approximately 30,000 clones, around 93% of them appearing once. Samples with a second dose at about 4 or about 12 weeks were pooled together. The data originate from a study of T cell responses to AZD1222 COVID-19 vaccine. Germline V gene data show CDR1 as KGHSH and CDR2 as LQKENI. The CDR3 runs 16 residues. V was clipped by 6 bases and J by 4 bases; unmatched bases: 11. The receptor was isolated from an adult who received the AZD1222 COVID-19 vaccine. The sequenced sample was peripheral blood, obtained 28 days after the second AZD1222 dose. This chain joins TRBV18 and TRBJ1-3, with 8 positions matching TRBD1. CDR3: CASSSSGGASGNTIYF. CDR3 in DNA: TGTGCCAGCTCTTCTTCAGGGGGCGCATCAGGAAACACCATATATTTT.